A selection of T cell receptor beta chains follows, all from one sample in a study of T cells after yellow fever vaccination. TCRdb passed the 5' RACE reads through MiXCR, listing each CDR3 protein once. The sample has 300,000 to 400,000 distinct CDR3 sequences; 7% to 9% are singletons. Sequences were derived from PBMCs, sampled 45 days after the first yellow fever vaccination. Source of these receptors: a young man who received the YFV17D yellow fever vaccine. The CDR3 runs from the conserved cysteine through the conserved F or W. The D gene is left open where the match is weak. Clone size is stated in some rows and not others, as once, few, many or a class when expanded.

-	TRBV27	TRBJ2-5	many	TGTGCCAGCAGGGGGACCGCCGATATGACCCAGTACTTC	CASRGTADMTQYF
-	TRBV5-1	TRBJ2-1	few	TGCGCCAGCGCAGGGGTCGGGTACAATGAGCAGTTCTTC	CASAGVGYNEQFF
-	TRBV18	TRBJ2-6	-	TGTGCCAGCTCACCGGGGACACTGGGGGCCAACGTCCTGACTTTC	CASSPGTLGANVLTF
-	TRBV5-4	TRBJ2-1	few	TGTGCCAGCAGCTTGTATCCTCAGGGATCTGAGCAGTTCTTC	CASSLYPQGSEQFF
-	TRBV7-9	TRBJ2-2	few	TGTGCCAGCAGCGCGGGTGTTTACACCGGGGAGCTGTTTTTT	CASSAGVYTGELFF
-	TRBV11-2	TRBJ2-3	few	TGTGCCAGCAGTGAGGGGCCGGCAGCCTTCACAGATACGCAGTATTTT	CASSEGPAAFTDTQYF
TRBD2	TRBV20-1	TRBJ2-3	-	TGCAGTGCCCAGGGTGAGCGGGGGCCTAGCACAGATACGCAGTATTTT	CSAQGERGPSTDTQYF
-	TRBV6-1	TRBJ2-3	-	TGTGCCAGCAGCCGCCTCCCGGGACAAGACACAGATACGCAGTATTTT	CASSRLPGQDTDTQYF
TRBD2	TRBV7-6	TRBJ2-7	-	TGTGCCAGCCTCCCCGGCGGCTCTAGCGGGGGGAACCCCTACGAGCAGTACTTC	CASLPGGSSGGNPYEQYF
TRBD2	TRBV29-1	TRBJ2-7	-	TGCAGCGTTGAAGGTAGCGGGGCTTCCGACTCCTACGAGCAGTACTTC	CSVEGSGASDSYEQYF